The clone carrying this TCR beta chain appeared a few times. The data stem from a study of blood T cell repertoires in COVID-19. On the study more broadly: Samples representing acute and convalescent COVID-19 were sourced from the United States, Italy and Spain. T cells, B-cell-depleted T cells, or PBMCs provided the cDNA or gDNA that served as material.

The authors' processing: Amplification with reference gene primers provided the estimates of nucleated cell counts. The method was immunoSEQ multiplex PCR; TCRdb's version includes in-frame clones alone and lacks a portion of them. That table supplies the V and J calls and clone size; D and trimming were determined from the DNA. The data show 150,000 to 200,000 clones, 70% to 90% seen once. The CDR3 has 16 amino acids. Trimming cost V 4 bases and J 3 bases, with 19 bases left between them. Germline CDR1 and CDR2: LNHDA and SQIVND (reference sequence). The source is a woman aged 25-40 years with active or convalescent COVID-19. Sequencing used peripheral blood. The V gene is TRBV19, the J gene TRBJ2-7; a possible D gene is TRBD1 (8 bases). CDR3 region: CASSRGTGGGDYEQYF. The CDR3, as DNA: TGTGCCAGTAGTAGAGGGACAGGTGGGGGGGACTACGAGCAGTACTTC.